These 14 T cell receptor beta chains came from one sample sequenced in a study of blood T cell repertoires in COVID-19. Libraries were prepared by immunoSEQ multiplex PCR; TCRdb keeps only in-frame clonotypes and omits some of them. The sample contains a few hundred thousand clones, roughly nine tenths of which appear only once. Input material: PBMCs or T cells enriched from blood (not recorded which). The receptors were gathered from a woman in her forties who had been exposed to COVID-19.

The chain uses TRBV6-5 and TRBJ1-2; possible D gene TRBD1, 5 bases. Germline assignment: CDR1 MNHEY and CDR2 SVGAGI. The CDR3 loop spans 14 amino acids. Trimming pared 1 base from V and 8 bases from J, leaving 14 bases between. The CDR3 region is CASSYFGGRTGYTF. The DNA for the CDR3 is TGTGCCAGCAGTTACTTCGGGGGACGAACGGGCTACACCTTC.

This sequence joins TRBV9 and TRBJ1-2; D not resolved. Trimming left V 8 bases short and J 3 bases short, with 11 bases between. The CDR3 consists of 12 residues. Germline lookup yields CDR1 SGDLS and CDR2 YYNGEE. The CDR3, as DNA: TGTGCCAGGTGTACAGAGTACTATGGCTACACCTTC. Its protein is CARCTEYYGYTF.

The chain joins TRBV9 to TRBJ1-1, with D perhaps matching TRBD1 (5 bases). The CDR3 contains 15 residues. The germline CDR1 and CDR2 sequences are SGDLS and YYNGEE. The germline V and J ends were trimmed by 0 bases and 0 bases, with 9 bases remaining between them. CDR3 amino acids: CASSVGVDMNTEAFF. The CDR3 coding sequence is TGTGCCAGCAGCGTAGGGGTGGACATGAACACTGAAGCTTTCTTT.

The count of this clone is one. The V gene is TRBV30, the J gene TRBJ2-7, with 7 bases identical to TRBD2. From germline, CDR1 is GTSNPN and CDR2 SVGIG (reference sequence). J gave up 3 bases and V 4 bases, and 9 bases lay outside the gene matches. This CDR3 is 14 amino acids long. The CDR3 DNA reads as TGTGCCTGGACCCCCCCGGGACTATACTACGAGCAGTACTTC. It specifies CAWTPPGLYYEQYF.

The V call is TRBV25-1, the J call TRBJ1-2; a weak D match, TRBD1 (6 bases). Trimming stripped 5 bases from V and 5 bases from J, with 15 bases between. The CDR3 is 14 amino acids. Germline values: CDR1 MGHDK, CDR2 SYGVNS. CDR3 nucleotide sequence: TGTGCCAGCAGTTCCCGGACAGTTTCTTATGGCTACACCTTC. This gives the protein CASSSRTVSYGYTF.

The rearrangement uses TRBV7-2 and TRBJ2-1, with D possibly TRBD1 on 5 matching bases. Trimming cost V 4 bases and J 9 bases, with 10 bases left between them. This CDR3 spans 12 amino acids. In germline, CDR1 is SGHTA, CDR2 FQGNSA. The CDR3 bases are TGTGCCAGCAGCTCTCCAGGGCCTGAGCAGTTCTTC. Translating gives CASSSPGPEQFF.

This chain uses TRBV6-5 with TRBJ1-2; TRBD1 might be the D (6 bases). Deletions cut 0 bases from V and 8 bases from J, with 19 bases between. Germline CDR1 is MNHEY and CDR2 is SVGAGI. This CDR3 has 16 residues. The CDR3 sequence is CASSYSDRPVAKGYTF. CDR3 DNA sequence: TGTGCCAGCAGTTACTCGGACAGACCAGTGGCGAAGGGCTACACCTTC.

This chain connects TRBV4-3 to TRBJ2-7, with 7 bases lining up with TRBD1. From germline, CDR1 is LGHNA and CDR2 YSLEER. Trimming at V came to 2 bases and at J to 0 bases, leaving 4 bases not matched to a gene. This CDR3 is 15 amino acids long. The CDR3 loop reads CASSQTDRPSYEQYF. CDR3 DNA: TGCGCCAGCAGCCAAACGGACAGGCCCTCCTACGAGCAGTACTTC.

The chain employs TRBV28 and TRBJ2-3; TRBD2 matches 11 bases. The ends lost 5 bases at V and 6 bases at J; junction bases unmatched: 10. The CDR3 has 16 residues. Germline V lookup: CDR1 MDHEN, CDR2 SYDVKM. In nucleotides, the CDR3 is TGTGCCAGCAGTACGCCCACTAGCGGGGGTTGGGATACGCAGTATTTT. Its protein product is CASSTPTSGGWDTQYF.

The chain employs TRBV7-9 and TRBJ2-2, with TRBD1 matching over 9 bases. In germline, CDR1 is SEHNR, CDR2 FQNEAQ (reference sequence). The J segment lost 5 bases and the V segment lost 1 base, leaving 5 bases of the junction unmatched. The CDR3 sequence is 16 residues long. CDR3: CASSLEGQGRTGELFF. The CDR3 DNA follows: TGTGCCAGCAGCTTAGAAGGACAGGGGCGGACCGGGGAGCTGTTTTTT.

The rearrangement links TRBV24-1 to TRBJ2-7; 9 nucleotides align to TRBD1. Germline V lookup: CDR1 KGHDR, CDR2 SFDVKD. This CDR3 spans 16 amino acids. After removal of 3 bases from V and 4 bases from J, the junction contained 9 bases not matched to a gene. The CDR3 DNA is TGTGCCACCAGTGATAGGGGGACAGGGAAGACTTACGAGCAGTACTTC. It is translated as CATSDRGTGKTYEQYF.

Only one count was recorded for this clone. V gene TRBV18 combines with J gene TRBJ1-6; weak D call: TRBD1 (5 bases). The CDR3 covers 15 residues. Germline assignment: CDR1 KGHSH and CDR2 LQKENI. With 0 bases removed from V and 9 bases from J, the gap between germline ends came to 12 bases. CDR3 loop: CASSPPSRVGSPLHF. Written as DNA, the CDR3 is TGTGCCAGCTCACCACCAAGCAGGGTTGGTTCACCCCTCCACTTT.

J is TRBJ1-3 and V is TRBV19, with a possible D match to TRBD1 (5 bases). Trimming stripped 5 bases from V and 0 bases from J, with 14 bases between. The germline V gene encodes CDR1 LNHDA and CDR2 SQIVND (reference sequence). This CDR3 region has 16 residues. CDR3 in DNA: TGTGCCAGTAGTGTCCGACAGCCCCGCTCTGGAAACACCATATATTTT. This sequence encodes CASSVRQPRSGNTIYF.

Remarks on this clone: The sample contains more than one DNA sequence encoding this CDR3. V and J are TRBV12-3 or TRBV12-4 and TRBJ2-2; no definite D call. V was clipped by 6 bases and J by 5 bases, with 4 bases between them. The CDR3 runs 11 residues. CDR3 protein: CASSTTGELFF. The CDR3 DNA reads TGTGCCAGCAGCACAACCGGGGAGCTGTTTTTT.